These 17 T cell receptor beta chains came from one sample sequenced in a study of cytomegalovirus exposure and HLA in healthy donors. The PCR had 60 Vbeta and 13 Jbeta primers. Clones were sequenced by immunoSEQ multiplex PCR, and TCRdb holds only the in-frame ones, with some missing. The top ten clones hold 8.5% to 10% of a sample with about 91,000 clones, about nine tenths of them seen once. The sequencing input was PBMCs. The receptors originated from a man aged 25 to 40 in good health and CMV-seropositive.

V and J are TRBV28 and TRBJ1-2, with unresolved D. Germline assignment: CDR1 MDHEN and CDR2 SYDVKM. The length of the CDR3 is 11 residues. V lost 5 bases, J lost 8 bases, and 9 bases lay in between. The CDR3 region is CASSQTQGYTF. DNA for the CDR3: TGTGCCAGCAGTCAGACACAGGGCTACACCTTC.

V and J are TRBV14 and TRBJ2-7; 13 bases fit TRBD2. Germline CDR1 and CDR2: SGHDN and FVKESK. Trimming at V came to 0 bases and at J to 3 bases, leaving 5 bases not matched to a gene. This CDR3 is 17 amino acids long. CDR3: CASSQERGTSGNYEQYF. CDR3 DNA sequence: TGTGCCAGCAGCCAAGAACGGGGGACTAGCGGGAACTACGAGCAGTACTTC.

The V and J genes are TRBV27 and TRBJ2-5, with D perhaps matching TRBD1 (6 bases). Germline lookup yields CDR1 MNHEY and CDR2 SMNVEV (reference sequence). The CDR3 is 15 residues long. V was clipped by 5 bases and J by 4 bases, with 17 bases between them. The chain's CDR3 is CASSPRQAIRETQYF. The CDR3 DNA reads as TGTGCCAGCAGTCCGAGACAGGCTATCCGAGAGACCCAGTACTTC.

This chain uses TRBV5-1 with TRBJ2-7, with D tentatively TRBD1 (8 bases). The CDR3 totals 14 residues. V gave up 4 bases and J gave up 6 bases, with 17 bases separating them. CDR1 is SGHRS and CDR2 is YFSETQ in the germline V gene. For the CDR3, the DNA is TGCGCCAGCAGCCCCGGACAGGGAGGGGGCGAGCAGTACTTC. Amino acid sequence: CASSPGQGGGEQYF.

This chain uses TRBV4-1 with TRBJ2-1, with TRBD1 identical over 8 bases. Losses at the gene ends were 7 bases for V and 9 bases for J; bases not matched to a gene: 14. Germline V gene lookup returns CDR1 MGHRA and CDR2 YSYEKL. CDR3 length equals 15 residues. In DNA, the CDR3 is TGCGCCAGCACCCACCGGGGGACAGGTTTTCCTGAGCAGTTCTTC. It is translated as CASTHRGTGFPEQFF.

The V call is TRBV4-1, the J call TRBJ1-4; 8 positions match TRBD1. This CDR3 region has 18 residues. Germline V lookup: CDR1 MGHRA, CDR2 YSYEKL. The junction had 12 bases not matched to a gene; V was cut back by 3 bases and J by 3 bases. CDR3 region: CASSQGQDPRGSNEKLFF. CDR3 DNA sequence: TGCGCCAGCAGCCAGGGACAGGACCCTCGGGGCTCTAATGAAAAACTGTTTTTT.

This clone came up once. This chain uses TRBV7-3 with TRBJ2-1, with a weak D call TRBD2 (6 bases). The CDR3 consists of 16 residues. CDR1 and CDR2 from the germline V gene are SGHTA and FQGTGA. V lost 2 bases to trimming and J lost 4 bases, with 15 bases between them. CDR3 protein: CASSLGLASKYNEQFF. The CDR3 DNA follows: TGTGCCAGCAGCTTAGGGCTAGCGAGCAAATACAATGAGCAGTTCTTC.

This clone was counted between two and nine times. V is TRBV2 and J is TRBJ2-2, with a tentative D call TRBD1 (7 bases). Germline V gene lookup returns CDR1 SNHLY and CDR2 FYNNEI. The V end lost 3 bases, the J end lost 3 bases, and 11 bases lay between the germline ends. The CDR3 sequence is 15 residues long. In DNA form, the CDR3 reads TGTGCCAGCAGTGACAGGGGGAGGTACACCGGGGAGCTGTTTTTT. The encoded protein is CASSDRGRYTGELFF.

The V and J genes are TRBV5-1 and TRBJ2-2; 7 bases are a match to TRBD1. Unmatched junction bases numbered 4, after V lost 4 bases and J lost 7 bases. CDR1 SGHRS and CDR2 YFSETQ come from the germline V gene. The CDR3 extends over 13 amino acids. CDR3 amino acids: CASSKGAGGELFF. The CDR3 DNA is TGCGCCAGCAGCAAGGGGGCCGGCGGGGAGCTGTTTTTT.

The chain links TRBV27 to TRBJ2-7; 9 bases map to TRBD1. The CDR3 has 16 residues. CDR1 and CDR2 (germline): MNHEY, SMNVEV (reference sequence). V gave up 5 bases and J gave up 0 bases; unmatched junction bases: 8. CDR3 in amino acids: CASSPLTGGGSYEQYF. The CDR3 DNA reads as TGTGCCAGCAGTCCACTAACAGGGGGCGGCTCCTACGAGCAGTACTTC.

This sequence joins TRBV6-5 and TRBJ2-1; maybe TRBD2 (6 bases). The CDR3 is 16 residues long. The ends were cut back, 4 bases at V and 7 bases at J, with 20 bases in the middle. Germline values: CDR1 MNHEY, CDR2 SVGAGI. CDR3: CASSSLRTDGGNEQFF. Here the CDR3 DNA reads TGTGCCAGCAGTTCGCTCAGAACTGACGGGGGTAATGAGCAGTTCTTC.

This clone came up once. Here the CDR3 DNA reads TGCGCCAGCAGCTTTCGAGCGGGCTACGAGCAGTACTTC. Amino acids: CASSFRAGYEQYF. The J gene is TRBJ2-7, the V gene TRBV5-1, with D possibly TRBD2 on 6 matching bases. The CDR3 sequence is 13 residues long. V was pared by 2 bases and J by 3 bases, with 9 bases between. Per the germline V gene, CDR1 is SGHRS and CDR2 is YFSETQ. Together with reference TRBV5-1 and TRBJ2-7, the CDR3 gives the full variable domain: KAGVTQTPRYLIKTRGQQVTLSCSPISGHRSVSWYQQTPGQGLQFLFEYFSETQRNKGNFPGRFSGRQFSNSRSEMNVSTLELGDSALYLCASSFRAGYEQYFGPGTRLTVT.

The chain links TRBV5-1 to TRBJ2-5, with TRBD1 identical over 8 bases. Germline V gene data show CDR1 as SGHRS and CDR2 as YFSETQ. The CDR3 is 15 amino acids. V shed 6 bases and J 2 bases; nucleotides not matched to a gene: 9. The CDR3 spells CASTDRASKQETQYF. CDR3 sequence (DNA): TGCGCCAGCACGGACAGGGCTAGTAAACAAGAGACCCAGTACTTC.

The chain recombines TRBV7-8 with TRBJ2-6; D gene uncertain. In germline, CDR1 is SGHVS, CDR2 FQNEAQ. Trimming cost V 8 bases and J 2 bases, with 13 bases left between them. The CDR3 sequence is 15 residues long. CDR3 sequence reads: CASSPGVAGANVLTF. The CDR3 nucleotides are TGTGCCAGCTCCCCGGGTGTAGCTGGGGCCAACGTCCTGACTTTC.

In nucleotides, the CDR3 is TGTGCCCGGGAGCGTTTGTGGGGCGCGGGTAATGAGCAGTTCTTC. Translating it yields CARERLWGAGNEQFF. J is TRBJ2-1 and V is TRBV30; weak D call: TRBD2 (6 bases). V was cut by 8 bases and J by 7 bases, with 24 bases left in between. CDR3 size: 15 residues. Germline lookup yields CDR1 GTSNPN and CDR2 SVGIG (reference sequence). Variable domain in full (rest from reference TRBV30 and TRBJ2-1): SQTIHQWPATLVQPVGSPLSLECTVEGTSNPNLYWYRQAAGRGLQLLFYSVGIGQISSEVPQNLSASRPQDRQFILSSKKLLLSDSGFYLCARERLWGAGNEQFFGPGTRLTVL.

The gene calls are TRBV5-1 and TRBJ2-7; 7 bases map to TRBD1. CDR1 SGHRS and CDR2 YFSETQ come from the germline V gene. The CDR3 contains 14 residues. Trimming at V came to 2 bases and at J to 4 bases, leaving 6 bases not matched to a gene. The CDR3 nucleotides read TGCGCCAGCAGCTTTAATGACAGGGCATACGAGCAGTACTTC. This translates into CASSFNDRAYEQYF.

The J gene is TRBJ1-4, the V gene TRBV7-9; the D is unclear. V lost 5 bases, J lost 8 bases, and 12 bases lay in between. The CDR3 length is 13 residues. CDR1 and CDR2 (germline): SEHNR, FQNEAQ (reference sequence). The CDR3: CASSNGEWEKLFF. The CDR3 DNA reads TGTGCCAGCAGCAACGGGGAGTGGGAAAAACTGTTTTTT.